The sequence of this T cell receptor beta chain was determined in a study of T cell responses to AZD1222 COVID-19 vaccine. Study summary: Second-dose timings of about 4 or about 12 weeks were pooled.

This CDR3 comprises 14 residues. V lost 4 bases and J lost 0, with 12 bases in between. In germline, CDR1 is SQVTM, CDR2 ANQGSEA. This clone was observed once. Its antigen remains unidentified. The data were produced by immunoSEQ multiplex PCR, yet TCRdb's version contains in-frame clones alone and is incomplete. The table lists some 99,000 clones, over 75% of them singletons. Regarding the study as a whole: Clonal diversity may have been underestimated, and the donors were mostly white British, with more females than males.

This TCR was sampled from an adult in good health. V and J are TRBV29-1 and TRBJ1-2; TRBD1 is a possible D gene (6 bases). The sequenced sample was peripheral blood, obtained on day 0 of AZD1222 vaccination. Here the CDR3 reads CSVAGQGTNYGYTF. The CDR3 nucleotides read TGCAGCGTTGCCGGGCAGGGGACTAACTATGGCTACACCTTC. Based on the CDR3 plus reference TRBV29-1 and TRBJ1-2, the full variable domain is SAVISQKPSRDICQRGTSLTIQCQVDSQVTMMFWYRQQPGQSLTLIATANQGSEATYESGFVIDKFPISRPNLTFSTLTVSNMSPEDSSIYLCSVAGQGTNYGYTFGSGTRLTVV.